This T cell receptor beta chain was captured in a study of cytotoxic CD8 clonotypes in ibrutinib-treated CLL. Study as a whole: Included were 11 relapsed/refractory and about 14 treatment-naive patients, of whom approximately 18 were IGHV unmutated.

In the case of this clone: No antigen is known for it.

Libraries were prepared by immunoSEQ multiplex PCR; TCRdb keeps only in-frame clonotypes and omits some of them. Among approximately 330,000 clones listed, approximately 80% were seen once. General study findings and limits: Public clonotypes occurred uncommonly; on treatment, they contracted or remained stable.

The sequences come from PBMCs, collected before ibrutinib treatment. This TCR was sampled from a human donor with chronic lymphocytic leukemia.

As DNA, the CDR3 is TGCAGCGTTGATACCCGTCGCGGGCAAGAGACCCAGTACTTC. Translating gives CSVDTRRGQETQYF. The V call is TRBV29-1, the J call TRBJ2-5; a possible D gene is TRBD2 (5 bases). Germline CDR1 SQVTM, CDR2 ANQGSEA. Trimming shortened V by 3 bases and J by 2 bases, and 13 bases separated the two germline ends. The CDR3 loop spans 14 amino acids. Looking up the rest from reference TRBV29-1 and TRBJ2-5 gives the full variable domain: SAVISQKPSRDICQRGTSLTIQCQVDSQVTMMFWYRQQPGQSLTLIATANQGSEATYESGFVIDKFPISRPNLTFSTLTVSNMSPEDSSIYLCSVDTRRGQETQYFGPGTRLLVL.